These 10 T cell receptor beta chains originate from one sample sequenced in a study of response to subunit inactivated influenza vaccine (dated by TCRdb to between 2017 and 2018). Receptor libraries were prepared by RT-PCR. The sequencer listed for this sample is Illumina HiSeq 2500. TCRdb redid the processing of the public reads, applying fastp at Q25 and MiXCR, and retained in-frame beta chains. Entries are consolidated by CDR3 protein sequence, retaining the most common genes and DNA. The sample contains hundreds of thousands of distinct CDR3 sequences, approximately 14% of them found a single time. The ten largest clonotypes hold 9.5% to 13% of the sample. The material sequenced was PBMCs from blood, taken less than 13 days after vaccination. The receptors here all came from a man aged 50 or older who received an inactivated influenza vaccine. Donor details come from another sample of the same person, matched by shared clones.

The table lists this clonotype with a few counts. The genes are TRBV20-1 and TRBJ1-1; no firm D call. V was clipped by 3 bases and J by 8 bases, with 10 bases between them. Germline-derived CDR1 and CDR2 are DFQATT and SNEGSKA (reference sequence). This CDR3 region has 11 residues. CDR3 protein: CSASPDREAFF. The CDR3 DNA sequence: TGCAGTGCTAGCCCCGATAGGGAAGCTTTCTTT.

This clonotype was detected ten times or more. The V and J genes are TRBV20-1 and TRBJ2-5; 9 nucleotides align to TRBD2. J gave up 1 base and V 0 bases, and 6 bases lay outside the gene matches. Germline loops: CDR1 DFQATT, CDR2 SNEGSKA (reference sequence). This CDR3 is 16 amino acids long. The CDR3 bases are TGCAGTGCTAGAGATAGGACTAGCGCGGGCCAAGAGACCCAGTACTTC. It specifies CSARDRTSAGQETQYF.

This clonotype has more than one count but fewer than ten. The chain recombines TRBV2 with TRBJ2-7; 8 positions agree with TRBD1. CDR3 length: 15 amino acids. The V gene end was trimmed by 4 bases and the J gene end by 2 bases; junction bases not matched to a gene: 7. The V gene's germline CDR1 is SNHLY and CDR2 FYNNEI. The DNA of the CDR3 is TGTGCCAGCAGTGCCGACCGGGGACAGGCCTACGAGCAGTACTTC. It yields the protein CASSADRGQAYEQYF.

This clonotype was counted between two and nine times. The gene calls are TRBV7-9 and TRBJ2-5, with 7 nucleotides matching TRBD2. Germline CDR1 reads SEHNR; CDR2 reads FQNEAQ (reference sequence). The length of the CDR3 is 17 residues. The V and J ends lost 4 bases and 1 base, in that order; junction bases with no gene match: 12. For the CDR3, the DNA is TGTGCCAGCAGCTCCCTTCCCCGGCGGGGGATCCAAGAGACCCAGTACTTC. It translates to CASSSLPRRGIQETQYF.

This clonotype appeared a few times. The chain couples TRBV6-5 to TRBJ2-1; no definite D call. CDR1 is MNHEY and CDR2 is SVGAGI in the germline V gene. The CDR3 covers 16 residues. The V end lost 3 bases, the J end lost 5 bases, and 17 bases lay between the germline ends. CDR3 protein: CASSYDPWSTHNEQFF. For the CDR3, the DNA is TGTGCCAGCAGTTATGACCCATGGTCTACCCACAATGAGCAGTTCTTC.

This chain links TRBV7-2 with TRBJ2-5; a weak D match, TRBD2 (6 bases). The CDR3 runs 13 residues. V was pared by 5 bases and J by 4 bases, with 11 bases between. CDR1 and CDR2 (germline): SGHTA, FQGNSA. CDR3 in amino acids: CASSRGTSETQYF. The CDR3 nucleotides are TGTGCCAGCAGCCGCGGGACTTCAGAGACCCAGTACTTC.

Ten or more counts support this clonotype. The genes are TRBV24-1 and TRBJ1-5; the D is unclear. The V end lost 3 bases, the J end lost 8 bases, and 16 bases lay between the germline ends. CDR1 and CDR2 (germline): KGHDR, SFDVKD. The CDR3 contains 15 residues. The CDR3 loop reads CATSDPLRQDEPQHF. CDR3 nucleotides: TGTGCCACCAGTGATCCCCTCCGGCAAGATGAGCCCCAGCATTTT.

This clonotype has a handful of counts. A much larger clone lies a single base off, so this may be a read error. This chain links TRBV5-1 with TRBJ2-7; 8 bases are a match to TRBD1. The germline V gene encodes CDR1 SGHRS and CDR2 YFSETQ. V lost 5 bases to trimming and J lost 7 bases; unmatched junction nucleotides: 8. This CDR3 spans 13 amino acids. The CDR3 sequence is CASRLQGEAEQYF. The CDR3 nucleotides read TGCGCCAGCAGGTTACAGGGGGAAGCTGAGCAGTACTTC.

J is TRBJ2-7 and V is TRBV25-1, with D perhaps given as TRBD1 or TRBD2 (5 bases each). Germline V CDR1 and CDR2: MGHDK, SYGVNS. V gave up 7 bases and J gave up 5 bases, with 15 bases separating them. CDR3 size: 13 residues. This CDR3 reads CASTSRGANEQYF. The DNA for the CDR3 is TGTGCCAGCACCTCCAGAGGGGCAAACGAGCAGTACTTC.

This clonotype was detected a few times. The V gene is TRBV12-3 or TRBV12-4, the J gene TRBJ2-2, with TRBD2 as a possible D gene (6 bases). V shed 5 bases and J shed 4 bases, with 17 bases lying between them. The CDR3 extends over 16 amino acids. In DNA form, the CDR3 reads TGTGCCAGCAGTCCCCGTGACGGGAGTTTCACCGGGGAGCTGTTTTTT. Its translation is CASSPRDGSFTGELFF.